The present T cell receptor beta chain was sequenced within a study of blood T cell repertoires in COVID-19 (dated by TCRdb to the early 2020s). Context from the whole study: Collaborator samples came from the United States, Italy and Spain and covered acute and convalescent phases of COVID-19. The material from the prospective study consisted of cDNA or gDNA derived from T cells, B-cell-depleted T cells, or PBMCs. Deeply sampled blood TCRbeta repertoires from subjects exposed to, actively infected with, or recovered from COVID-19 were included in the dataset. Where available, HLA class I and class II types were taken from metadata supplied by the sample provider and were not determined by assay-based typing. A freely available public database, intended as a resource for researchers studying the immune response to SARS-CoV-2, is where the repertoires were released. A de-identified subject ID, COVID-19 status, age in years and sex were almost always included in the sample metadata. Samples came from the ongoing ImmuneRACE study (first 160 participants) plus 1,254 subjects from 6 global collaborators.

Each collaborating institution followed its own protocols to collect whole blood in K2EDTA tubes. For TCRbeta analysis, collaborators shipped samples as frozen whole blood, isolated PBMCs, or DNA extracted from either of those sample types. V lost 6 bases and J lost 3 bases, and the count of bases not matched to a germline gene is 7. The germline V gene (reference sequence) yields SGHAT for CDR1 and FQDESV for CDR2. The CDR3 spans 14 residues, from the cysteine through the phenylalanine. Only the CDR3 DNA is retained, 42 bases long and in frame from the first base. Notes on this clone: This clone's antigen is unknown. No much larger clone exists at a distance of one base, and base qualities are not known.

TCRbeta CDR3 regions were amplified from genomic DNA by means of the immunoSEQ Assay, a bias-controlled multiplex PCR. The source study handled its data this way. The number of nucleated cells in each sample was estimated by amplification of reference gene primers within the assay. To quantify the absolute abundance of each unique TCRbeta CDR3 rearrangement, sequence reads were collapsed and filtered. For each sample, productive Simpson clonality was calculated as the square root of Simpson's diversity index across productive rearrangements. In TCRdb, the immuneACCESS table is reduced to in-frame sequences with V and J assigned. These tables do not hold every clone; where another copy was compared, an unresolved V gene accounts for under half, and the others remain unexplained. That table supplies the V and J calls and clone size; D and trimming were determined from the DNA. The sample table holds 65,000 to 85,000 clones, of which 65% to 85% were seen once. The top ten clonotypes cover 5.3% of the sample.

The paper as a whole reports these results and caveats: The amount of clinical and demographic metadata varied by source and participant and was provided uncurated.

The source is a man in his fifties with active COVID-19. The receptor chain draws on TRBV11-1 and TRBJ1-1; the central 7 bases match TRBD1. Input material: peripheral blood. The CDR3 amino acid sequence is: CASSYRGRYTEAFF. The nucleotides read TGTGCCAGCAGTTACAGGGGTAGGTACACTGAAGCTTTCTTT.